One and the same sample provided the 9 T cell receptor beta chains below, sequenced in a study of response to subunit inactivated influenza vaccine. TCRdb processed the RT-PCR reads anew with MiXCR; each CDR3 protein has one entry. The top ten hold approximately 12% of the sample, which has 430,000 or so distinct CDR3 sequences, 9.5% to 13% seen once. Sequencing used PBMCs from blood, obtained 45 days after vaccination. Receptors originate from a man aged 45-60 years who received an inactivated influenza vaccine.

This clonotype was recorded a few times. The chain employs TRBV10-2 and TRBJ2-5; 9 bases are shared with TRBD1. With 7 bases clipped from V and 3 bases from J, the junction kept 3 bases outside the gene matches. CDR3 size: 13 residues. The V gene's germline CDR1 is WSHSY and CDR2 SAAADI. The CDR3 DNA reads TGCGCCAGCACCAGGACAGGGGAAGAGACCCAGTACTTC. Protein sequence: CASTRTGEETQYF.

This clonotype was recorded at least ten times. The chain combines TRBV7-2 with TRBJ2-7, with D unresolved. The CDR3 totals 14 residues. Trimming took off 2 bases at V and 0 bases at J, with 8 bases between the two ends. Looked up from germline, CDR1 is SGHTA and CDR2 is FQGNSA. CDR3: CASSLSGNSYEQYF. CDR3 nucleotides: TGTGCCAGCAGCTTATCCGGAAACTCCTACGAGCAGTACTTC.

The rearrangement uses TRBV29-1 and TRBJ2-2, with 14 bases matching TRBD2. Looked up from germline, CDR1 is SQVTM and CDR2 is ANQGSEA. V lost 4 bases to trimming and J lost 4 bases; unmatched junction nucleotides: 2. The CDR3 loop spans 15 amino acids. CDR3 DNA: TGCAGCGTTGGACTAGCGGGAGGGGGCACCGGGGAGCTGTTTTTT. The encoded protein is CSVGLAGGGTGELFF.

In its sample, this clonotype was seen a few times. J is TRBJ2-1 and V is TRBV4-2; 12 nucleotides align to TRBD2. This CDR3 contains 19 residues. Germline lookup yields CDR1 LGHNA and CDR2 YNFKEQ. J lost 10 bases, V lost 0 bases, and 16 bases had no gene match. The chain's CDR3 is CASSQDPNDPSGRAWEQFF. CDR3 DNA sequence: TGTGCCAGCAGCCAAGATCCCAACGACCCTAGCGGGAGGGCCTGGGAGCAGTTCTTC.

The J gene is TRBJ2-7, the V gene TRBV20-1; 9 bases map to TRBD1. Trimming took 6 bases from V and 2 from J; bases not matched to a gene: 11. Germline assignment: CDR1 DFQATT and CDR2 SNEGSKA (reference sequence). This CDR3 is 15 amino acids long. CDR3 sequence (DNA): TGCAGTGCCGCCCCTAACCGGGACAGGGCCTACGAGCAGTACTTC. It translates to CSAAPNRDRAYEQYF.

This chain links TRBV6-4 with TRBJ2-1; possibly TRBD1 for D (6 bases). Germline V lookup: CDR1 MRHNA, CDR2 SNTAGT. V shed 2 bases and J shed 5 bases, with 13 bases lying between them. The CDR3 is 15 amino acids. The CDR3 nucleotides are TGTGCCAGCAGTGACGAGGCAGGGGAAAACAATGAGCAGTTCTTC. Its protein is CASSDEAGENNEQFF.

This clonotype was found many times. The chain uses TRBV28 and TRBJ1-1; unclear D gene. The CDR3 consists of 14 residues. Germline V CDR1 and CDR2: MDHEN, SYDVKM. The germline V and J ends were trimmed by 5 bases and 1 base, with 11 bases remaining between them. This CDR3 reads CASSLYTENTEAFF. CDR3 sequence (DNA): TGTGCCAGCAGTCTCTACACAGAGAACACTGAAGCTTTCTTT.

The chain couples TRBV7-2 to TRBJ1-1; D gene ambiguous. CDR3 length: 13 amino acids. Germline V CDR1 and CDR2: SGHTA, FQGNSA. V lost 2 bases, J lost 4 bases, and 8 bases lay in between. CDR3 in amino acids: CASSLFGITEAFF. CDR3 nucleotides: TGTGCCAGCAGCTTATTTGGAATCACTGAAGCTTTCTTT.

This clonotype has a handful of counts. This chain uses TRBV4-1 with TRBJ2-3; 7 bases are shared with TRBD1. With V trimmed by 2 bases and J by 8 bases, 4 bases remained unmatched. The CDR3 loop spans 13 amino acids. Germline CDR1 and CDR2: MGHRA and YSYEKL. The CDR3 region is CASSQPQGVTQYF. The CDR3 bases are TGCGCCAGCAGCCAACCCCAGGGGGTTACGCAGTATTTT.